This T cell receptor beta chain was found in a study of blood T cells in healthy people across ages. This clonotype has only a few counts. The length of the CDR3 is 17 residues. V lost 3 bases to trimming and J lost 2 bases; unmatched junction nucleotides: 4. In germline, CDR1 is SGHRS, CDR2 YFSETQ. A second PCR, run for about 6 to 12 cycles, used a sample-barcoded 5' primer plus a J-beta primer mix. TCRdb analysed the 5' RACE reads with MiXCR anew, one entry per CDR3 protein. The table lists approximately 600,000 distinct CDR3 sequences, around 54% of them singletons. The receptor comes from a man aged 60 to 69 in good health. The rearrangement links TRBV5-1 to TRBJ2-1; 14 bases align to TRBD2. The material sequenced was blood. The CDR3 bases are TGCGCCAGCAGCTGGAGGACTAGCGGGGGGACCTACAATGAGCAGTTCTTC. Translated, it gives CASSWRTSGGTYNEQFF.